This TCR beta chain was captured by sequencing in a study of CD8 T cells in ankylosing spondylitis. This clonotype was seen a handful of times. TCRdb fed the 5' RACE reads into MiXCR, producing one record per CDR3 protein. The sample records 300,000 to 400,000 distinct CDR3 sequences, around a tenth being singletons. Germline V gene sequence: CDR1 SGHVS, CDR2 FQNEAQ. V was cut by 2 bases and J by 2 bases, with 8 bases left in between. There are 14 residues in the CDR3. This receptor was obtained from a female donor with ankylosing spondylitis or in good health (not recorded which). The chain carries TRBV7-8 and TRBJ2-3, with D perhaps TRBD1 (6 bases). Sequencing input: blood, either unsorted or a sorted T cell fraction (not recorded which). The CDR3, as DNA: TGTGCCAGCAGCTTATACAGGGTCACAGATACGCAGTATTTT. Translated: CASSLYRVTDTQYF.